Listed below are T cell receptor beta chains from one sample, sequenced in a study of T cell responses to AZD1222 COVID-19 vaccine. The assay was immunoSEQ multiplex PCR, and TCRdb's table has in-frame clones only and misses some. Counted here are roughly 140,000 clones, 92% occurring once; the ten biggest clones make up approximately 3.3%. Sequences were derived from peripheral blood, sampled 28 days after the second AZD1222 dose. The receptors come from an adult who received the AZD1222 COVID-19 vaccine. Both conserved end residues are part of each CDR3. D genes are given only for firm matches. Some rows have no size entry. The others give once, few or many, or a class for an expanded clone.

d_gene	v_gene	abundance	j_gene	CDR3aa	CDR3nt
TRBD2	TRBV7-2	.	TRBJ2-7	CASSLTSGLSYEQYF	TGTGCCAGCAGCCTCACTAGCGGCCTATCCTACGAGCAGTACTTC
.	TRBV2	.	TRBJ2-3	CASSSGQSTDTQYF	TGTGCCAGCAGTTCAGGGCAGAGCACAGATACGCAGTATTTT
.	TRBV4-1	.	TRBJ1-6	CASSQVTTPFYNSPLHF	TGCGCCAGCAGCCAAGTCACGACGCCCTTCTATAATTCACCCCTCCACTTT
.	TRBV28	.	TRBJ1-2	CASKDRGMIHGSTF	TGTGCCAGCAAGGACAGAGGGATGATCCACGGATCCACCTTC
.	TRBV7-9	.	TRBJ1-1	CASSPRGPNPEAFF	TGTGCCAGCAGCCCCCGGGGCCCGAATCCTGAAGCTTTCTTT
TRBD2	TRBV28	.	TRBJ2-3	CASSPAGVAGTDTQYF	TGTGCCAGCAGTCCGGCGGGAGTAGCGGGCACAGATACGCAGTATTTT
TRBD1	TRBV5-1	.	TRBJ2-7	CASSNPTGIYEQYF	TGCGCCAGCAGCAACCCGACAGGGATCTACGAGCAGTACTTC
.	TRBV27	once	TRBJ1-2	CASSLAYSGKHDYGYTF	TGTGCCAGCAGTTTAGCCTACTCAGGGAAACACGACTATGGCTACACCTTC
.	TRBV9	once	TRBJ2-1	CASSVEGTRGIGNEQFF	TGTGCCAGCAGCGTAGAGGGGACAAGGGGAATAGGGAATGAGCAGTTCTTC
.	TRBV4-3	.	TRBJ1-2	CASSQDRGQDGYTF	TGCGCCAGCAGCCAAGATCGTGGGCAGGATGGCTACACCTTC
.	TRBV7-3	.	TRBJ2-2	CASSFSRDDTGELFF	TGTGCCAGCAGCTTCTCCCGGGACGACACCGGGGAGCTGTTTTTT
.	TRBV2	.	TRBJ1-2	CASSVMGAGGYTF	TGTGCCAGCAGTGTCATGGGGGCTGGTGGCTACACCTTC
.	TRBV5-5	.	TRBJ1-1	CASSLVGTEAFF	TGTGCCAGCAGCTTGGTTGGCACTGAAGCTTTCTTT
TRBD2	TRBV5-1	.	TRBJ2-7	CASSPRTSGYEQYF	TGCGCCAGCAGCCCAAGGACTAGCGGCTACGAGCAGTACTTC
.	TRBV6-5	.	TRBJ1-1	CASSYSGSNTEAFF	TGTGCCAGCAGTTACTCTGGCTCCAACACTGAAGCTTTCTTT
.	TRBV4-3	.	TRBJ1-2	CASSQDRRGSDYTF	TGCGCCAGCAGCCAAGATAGAAGGGGGAGTGACTACACCTTC
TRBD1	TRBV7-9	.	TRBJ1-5	CASSYTGQGLHNQPQHF	TGTGCCAGCAGCTACACAGGACAGGGACTACACAATCAGCCCCAGCATTTT
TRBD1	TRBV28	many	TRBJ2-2	CASSLWDRGQSGELFF	TGTGCCAGCAGTCTCTGGGACAGGGGGCAAAGCGGGGAGCTGTTTTTT
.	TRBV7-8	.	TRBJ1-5	CASSLGSVNQPQHF	TGTGCCAGCAGCTTAGGGTCAGTCAATCAGCCCCAGCATTTT
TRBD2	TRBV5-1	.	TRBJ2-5	CASSLAPAGNQETQYF	TGCGCCAGCAGCTTGGCACCAGCGGGGAACCAAGAGACCCAGTACTTC
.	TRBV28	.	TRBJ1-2	CVSSLRGYGYTF	TGTGTCAGCAGTTTAAGAGGGTATGGCTACACCTTC
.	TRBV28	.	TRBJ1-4	CASSTGGATRLGMLFF	TGTGCCAGCAGTACTGGGGGAGCCACCCGGTTGGGGATGCTGTTTTTT
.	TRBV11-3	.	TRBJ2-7	CASSVGGSYEQYF	TGTGCCAGCAGCGTCGGGGGATCCTACGAGCAGTACTTC
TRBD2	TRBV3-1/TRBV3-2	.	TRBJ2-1	CASSQRLAGGFNEQFF	TGTGCCAGCAGCCAGAGACTAGCGGGAGGGTTTAATGAGCAGTTCTTC
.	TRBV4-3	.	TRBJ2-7	CASSPWLRTSNYEQYF	TGCGCCAGCAGCCCGTGGTTGCGGACATCTAACTACGAGCAGTACTTC
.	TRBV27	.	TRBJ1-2	CASSSQGRGGYTF	TGTGCCAGCAGTTCCCAGGGGCGGGGAGGCTACACCTTC
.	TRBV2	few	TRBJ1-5	CASSVIGAGDNQPQHF	TGTGCCAGCAGTGTAATCGGGGCAGGAGACAATCAGCCCCAGCATTTT
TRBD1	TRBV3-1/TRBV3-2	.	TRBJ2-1	CATTTGRHEQFF	TGTGCCACTACGACAGGGCGGCATGAGCAGTTCTTC
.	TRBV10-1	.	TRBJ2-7	CASSAGGLLRYEQYF	TGCGCCAGCAGTGCCGGGGGCCTGTTGCGTTACGAGCAGTACTTC
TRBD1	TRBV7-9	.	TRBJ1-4	CASSPDRGDEKLFF	TGTGCCAGCAGCCCCGACAGGGGCGATGAAAAACTGTTTTTT
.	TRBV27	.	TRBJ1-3	CASSLTQSSGNTIYF	TGTGCCAGCAGTTTAACACAGTCCTCTGGAAACACCATATATTTT
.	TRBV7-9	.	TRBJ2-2	CASSLEYADPGSGELFF	TGTGCCAGCAGCTTAGAGTATGCAGACCCGGGGTCCGGGGAGCTGTTTTTT
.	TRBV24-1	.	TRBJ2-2	CATSSGPGELFF	TGTGCCACCAGTTCAGGACCCGGGGAGCTGTTTTTT
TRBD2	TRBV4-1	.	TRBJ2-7	CASSQVNLRASGSYEQYF	TGCGCCAGCAGCCAAGTAAATCTGCGGGCTAGCGGCTCCTACGAGCAGTACTTC
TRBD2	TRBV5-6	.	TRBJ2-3	CASSFGLAGDADTQYF	TGTGCCAGCAGCTTCGGACTAGCGGGAGACGCAGATACGCAGTATTTT
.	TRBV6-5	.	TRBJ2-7	CASSPDPGGEQYF	TGTGCCAGCAGTCCTGACCCCGGGGGAGAGCAGTACTTC
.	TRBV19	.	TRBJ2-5	CASSSGTQGETQYF	TGTGCCAGTAGTTCCGGGACCCAGGGGGAGACCCAGTACTTC